This TCR beta chain originates from a study of OX40 agonist ivuxolimab in advanced cancers. Germline V gives CDR1 SGHRS, CDR2 YFSETQ. J lost 2 bases, V lost 4 bases, and 6 bases had no gene match. The CDR3 extends over 15 amino acids. Generated by immunoSEQ multiplex PCR, the TCRdb table keeps only in-frame clones and is missing some. The table includes 65,000 to 95,000 clones, roughly 90% detected once. This sequence originates from an adult with an advanced solid tumor such as melanoma, head and neck, liver or kidney cancer. Sequencing used CD4+ or CD8+ T cells sorted from blood, obtained in a trial of the OX40 agonist ivuxolimab. This chain connects TRBV5-1 to TRBJ2-5; 9 nucleotides line up with TRBD1. CDR3 sequence: CASSRSGQGQETQYF. CDR3 in DNA: TGCGCCAGCAGCCGATCGGGACAGGGACAAGAGACCCAGTACTTC.